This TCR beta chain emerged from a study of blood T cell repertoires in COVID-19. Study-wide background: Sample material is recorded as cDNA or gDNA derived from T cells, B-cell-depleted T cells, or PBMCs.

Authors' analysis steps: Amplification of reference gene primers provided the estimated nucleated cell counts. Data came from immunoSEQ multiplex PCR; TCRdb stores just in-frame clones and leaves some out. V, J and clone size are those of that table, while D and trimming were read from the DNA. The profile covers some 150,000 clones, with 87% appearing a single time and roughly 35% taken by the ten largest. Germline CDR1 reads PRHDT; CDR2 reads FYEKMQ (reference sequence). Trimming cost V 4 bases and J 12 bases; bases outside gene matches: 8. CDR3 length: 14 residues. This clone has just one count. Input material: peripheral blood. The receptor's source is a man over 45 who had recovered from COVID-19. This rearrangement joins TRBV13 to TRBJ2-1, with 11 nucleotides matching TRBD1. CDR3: CASSYRTGGVMQFF. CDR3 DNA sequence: TGTGCCAGCAGCTACCGGACAGGGGGCGTGATGCAGTTCTTC.